These T cell receptor beta chains were read from a single sample in a study of cytomegalovirus exposure and HLA in healthy donors. Only in-frame clones appear in the TCRdb table, and some are missing; sequencing was by immunoSEQ multiplex PCR. The sample lists 100,000 to 150,000 clones; 65% to 85% were seen once. Material for sequencing was PBMCs. The receptor source for this set is a man aged 18-30 years in good health and CMV-seropositive. The CDR3 runs from the conserved cysteine through the conserved F or W. A D gene is named only where the DNA matches it firmly. The size field is filled for only some rows; it gives once, few, many or a size class.

J gene | V gene | clone size | D gene | CDR3 protein | CDR3 DNA
TRBJ2-1 | TRBV9 | . | TRBD2 | CASSVGLAGASNEQFF | TGTGCCAGCAGCGTAGGACTAGCGGGGGCCAGCAATGAGCAGTTCTTC
TRBJ1-3 | TRBV5-6 | . | TRBD1 | CASSLVAGGSGNTIYF | TGTGCCAGCAGCTTGGTGGCAGGGGGCTCTGGAAACACCATATATTTT
TRBJ2-5 | TRBV27 | . | TRBD1 | CASSVSGTGIGTQYF | TGTGCCAGCAGTGTGTCCGGGACAGGGATCGGGACCCAGTACTTC
TRBJ2-7 | TRBV5-1 | few | TRBD2 | CASTPNSGGAAYEQYF | TGCGCCAGCACCCCTAATAGCGGGGGGGCCGCGTACGAGCAGTACTTC
TRBJ1-1 | TRBV6-6 | . | . | CASSYSRGDLNTEAFF | TGTGCCAGCAGTTACAGTCGGGGGGACTTGAACACTGAAGCTTTCTTT
TRBJ2-7 | TRBV15 | few | . | CATSRDFQGYEQYF | TGTGCCACCAGCAGAGATTTTCAGGGCTACGAGCAGTACTTC
TRBJ2-1 | TRBV5-5 | . | . | CASSLAHNEQFF | TGTGCCAGCAGTTTGGCTCACAATGAGCAGTTCTTC
TRBJ2-7 | TRBV7-8 | few | . | CASSSISYEQYF | TGTGCCAGCAGCTCTATTAGCTACGAGCAGTACTTC
TRBJ2-2 | TRBV19 | . | . | CASSIVTGRTGELFF | TGTGCCAGTAGTATAGTCACAGGGAGAACCGGGGAGCTGTTTTTT
TRBJ1-1 | TRBV7-2 | . | TRBD1 | CASSSQGAVEAFF | TGTGCCAGCAGCTCCCAGGGGGCGGTTGAAGCTTTCTTT
TRBJ2-7 | TRBV7-2 | . | . | CASSLRPGLTYEQYF | TGTGCCAGCAGCTTAAGGCCCGGGTTGACCTACGAGCAGTACTTC
TRBJ1-1 | TRBV2 | once | . | CASVKGGRTEAFF | TGTGCCAGCGTCAAGGGGGGGCGGACTGAAGCTTTCTTT
TRBJ2-5 | TRBV11-2 | . | TRBD2 | CASSPNSGGRETQYF | TGTGCCAGCAGCCCGAATAGCGGGGGGCGGGAGACCCAGTACTTC
TRBJ1-4 | TRBV5-1 | . | . | CASQRRRRGDEKLFF | TGCGCCAGCCAACGCAGGCGCCGGGGGGATGAAAAACTGTTTTTT
TRBJ2-4 | TRBV4-2 | . | TRBD1 | CASSQVDRGAKNIQYF | TGTGCCAGCAGCCAGGTCGACAGGGGAGCCAAAAACATTCAGTACTTC
TRBJ2-3 | TRBV10-1 | . | . | CASSESPFDTQYF | TGCGCCAGCAGTGAGTCCCCTTTCGATACGCAGTATTTT
TRBJ2-2 | TRBV2 | . | . | CASSEAGNLNTGELFF | TGTGCCAGCAGTGAAGCCGGGAACCTAAACACCGGGGAGCTGTTTTTT
TRBJ1-3 | TRBV19 | . | TRBD1 | CASSMPLSDRDTGNTIYF | TGTGCCAGTAGTATGCCCCTCTCCGACAGGGACACTGGAAACACCATATATTTT
TRBJ2-2 | TRBV7-2 | . | . | CASSLGTITGELFF | TGTGCCAGCAGCTTAGGTACTATCACCGGGGAGCTGTTTTTT
TRBJ2-5 | TRBV12-5 | . | TRBD2 | CASGLGSSGRFEQYF | TGTGCTAGTGGTTTGGGGTCTAGCGGGAGGTTTGAGCAGTACTTC
TRBJ1-1 | TRBV25-1 | many | . | CASNDYRDTEAFF | TGTGCCAGCAATGATTATCGGGACACTGAAGCTTTCTTT
TRBJ2-7 | TRBV7-8 | . | TRBD1 | CANTRTGSREQYF | TGTGCCAACACGAGGACAGGGTCGCGCGAGCAGTACTTC
TRBJ2-5 | TRBV5-3 | . | TRBD1 | CARSQDRAETQYF | TGTGCCAGAAGTCAGGACAGGGCTGAGACCCAGTACTTC
TRBJ1-2 | TRBV5-1 | . | TRBD1 | CASSLSGTGDGYTF | TGCGCCAGCAGCTTATCCGGGACAGGGGATGGCTACACCTTC
TRBJ2-1 | TRBV7-8 | . | TRBD2 | CASIMGLGGLGEQFF | TGTGCCAGCATCATGGGCCTGGGAGGGCTCGGTGAGCAGTTCTTC
TRBJ2-3 | TRBV10-1 | . | TRBD2 | CASSESTSGSPDTQYF | TGCGCCAGCAGTGAGTCTACTAGCGGGAGTCCAGATACGCAGTATTTT
TRBJ2-1 | TRBV7-2 | once | TRBD1 | CASSLEGGDEQFF | TGTGCCAGCAGCTTGGAAGGGGGCGATGAGCAGTTCTTC
TRBJ2-7 | TRBV6-1 | . | . | CASSETYQGEQYF | TGTGCCAGCAGTGAAACCTACCAGGGCGAGCAGTACTTC
TRBJ2-7 | TRBV27 | . | TRBD2 | CASSPGLPYRQYF | TGTGCCAGCAGTCCGGGACTACCCTACAGGCAGTACTTC
TRBJ2-7 | TRBV5-1 | . | TRBD2 | CASSGTSGGADEQYF | TGCGCCAGCAGCGGAACTAGCGGGGGGGCGGACGAGCAGTACTTC
TRBJ1-2 | TRBV19 | . | TRBD1 | CATTRRSQGRYYGYTF | TGTGCCACCACGAGAAGATCACAGGGGCGGTACTATGGCTACACCTTC
TRBJ1-5 | TRBV7-2 | once | . | CASSFQGPQHF | TGTGCCAGCAGCTTTCAGGGGCCCCAGCATTTT
TRBJ1-2 | TRBV4-1 | . | . | CASSQVVGANNYGYTF | TGCGCCAGCAGCCAAGTGGTAGGGGCGAATAACTATGGCTACACCTTC
TRBJ2-1 | TRBV4-3 | . | TRBD2 | CASSQASRTSWLFF | TGCGCCAGCAGCCAAGCCTCCCGGACTAGCTGGCTGTTCTTC
TRBJ2-7 | TRBV4-3 | . | TRBD2 | CASSQDSGAYEQYF | TGCGCCAGCAGCCAAGATAGCGGGGCCTACGAGCAGTACTTC
TRBJ2-3 | TRBV6-5 | . | TRBD2 | CASRRAGGSTDTQYF | TGTGCCAGCAGAAGAGCGGGAGGGAGCACAGATACGCAGTATTTT
TRBJ1-4 | TRBV7-9 | . | . | CASSLALGGFEKLFF | TGTGCCAGCAGCTTAGCGCTGGGAGGTTTTGAAAAACTGTTTTTT
TRBJ1-2 | TRBV7-9 | few | . | CASSLEGDYGYTF | TGTGCCAGCAGCTTAGAGGGGGACTATGGCTACACCTTC
TRBJ2-2 | TRBV29-1 | . | . | CSVSANANTGELFF | TGCAGCGTTTCTGCGAACGCGAACACCGGGGAGCTGTTTTTT
TRBJ2-3 | TRBV27 | . | . | CASSLGRGTSTDTQYF | TGTGCCAGCAGTTTGGGCCGGGGAACTAGCACAGATACGCAGTATTTT
TRBJ1-2 | TRBV6-1 | . | . | CASNTDRLGYTF | TGTGCCAGCAACACCGACAGGCTGGGCTACACCTTC
TRBJ2-3 | TRBV2 | . | TRBD2 | CASSYSGVAGGPMRSTDAQYF | TGTGCCAGCAGTTACTCGGGTGTAGCGGGGGGGCCGATGAGAAGCACAGATGCGCAGTATTTT
TRBJ1-1 | TRBV2 | . | . | CASSLELNTEAFF | TGTGCCAGCAGTTTAGAGCTGAACACTGAAGCTTTCTTT
TRBJ2-7 | TRBV10-3 | . | . | CAISEPTLGYEQYF | TGTGCCATCAGTGAACCGACACTGGGCTACGAGCAGTACTTC
TRBJ1-2 | TRBV27 | . | TRBD1 | CASRRTGDEVYGYTF | TGTGCCAGCAGGAGGACAGGGGATGAGGTCTATGGCTACACCTTC
TRBJ1-3 | TRBV7-2 | . | . | CASSPTGSGNTIYF | TGTGCCAGCAGCCCGACAGGCTCTGGAAACACCATATATTTT
TRBJ2-3 | TRBV29-1 | . | . | CSVDGATGHSKNTDTQYF | TGCAGCGTTGATGGGGCCACGGGACACTCGAAAAACACAGATACGCAGTATTTT
TRBJ1-6 | TRBV5-5 | . | . | CASSLDSISYNSPLHF | TGTGCCAGCAGCTTGGACAGCATCTCCTATAATTCACCCCTCCACTTT
TRBJ2-3 | TRBV6-4 | . | . | CASSDSAASTDTQYF | TGTGCCAGCAGTGATTCAGCGGCTAGCACAGATACGCAGTATTTT
TRBJ1-1 | TRBV6-1 | . | . | CASTVGGVDTEAFF | TGTGCCAGCACGGTAGGGGGTGTTGACACTGAAGCTTTCTTT
TRBJ1-4 | TRBV4-3 | once | . | CASSQDSLKLFF | TGCGCCAGCAGCCAAGATTCGTTAAAACTGTTTTTT
TRBJ2-5 | TRBV5-1 | once | . | CASSLGGSTRQETQYF | TGCGCCAGCAGCTTGGGAGGGTCTACCCGACAAGAGACCCAGTACTTC
TRBJ2-1 | TRBV20-1 | once | . | CSTRGYNEQFF | TGCAGTACTCGGGGGTACAATGAGCAGTTCTTC
TRBJ2-5 | TRBV7-8 | . | TRBD2 | CASSFSSGGPQETQYF | TGTGCCAGCAGCTTCAGCAGCGGGGGGCCTCAAGAGACCCAGTACTTC
TRBJ2-3 | TRBV7-2 | . | TRBD1 | CASSFIGQGTDTQYF | TGTGCCAGCAGCTTCATTGGACAGGGCACAGATACGCAGTATTTT
TRBJ1-6 | TRBV7-8 | . | . | CASSPRAGAPLHF | TGTGCCAGCAGCCCCCGGGCCGGGGCACCCCTCCACTTT
TRBJ1-2 | TRBV2 | . | TRBD1 | CASSPDPGGGYGYTF | TGTGCCAGCAGTCCCGACCCAGGGGGTGGCTATGGCTACACCTTC
TRBJ1-1 | TRBV11-2 | medium-sized | . | CASSPRGGKLNTEAFF | TGTGCCAGCAGCCCGCGGGGGGGCAAATTGAACACTGAAGCTTTCTTT
TRBJ1-2 | TRBV6-6 | . | TRBD1 | CASSLGQIYGYTF | TGTGCCAGCAGTTTGGGACAGATCTATGGCTACACCTTC
TRBJ2-5 | TRBV11-2 | once | TRBD2 | CASSLDWASGTETQYF | TGTGCCAGCAGCTTAGATTGGGCTAGCGGGACTGAGACCCAGTACTTC